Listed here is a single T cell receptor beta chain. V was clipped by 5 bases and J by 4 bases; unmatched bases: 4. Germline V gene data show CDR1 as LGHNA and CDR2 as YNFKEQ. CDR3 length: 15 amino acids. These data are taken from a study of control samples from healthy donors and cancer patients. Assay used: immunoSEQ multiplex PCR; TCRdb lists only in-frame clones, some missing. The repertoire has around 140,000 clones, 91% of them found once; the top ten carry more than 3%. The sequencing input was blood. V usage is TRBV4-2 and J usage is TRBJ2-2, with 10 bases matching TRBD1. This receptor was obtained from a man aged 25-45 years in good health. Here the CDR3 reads CASSERTGGTGELFF. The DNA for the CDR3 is TGTGCCAGCAGCGAACGGACAGGGGGCACCGGGGAGCTGTTTTTT.